The clone carrying this TCR beta chain was seen once. These data come from a study of OX40 agonist ivuxolimab in advanced cancers. Study overall: Those enrolled were 82.7% male, with a mean age of around 57 years and ages from roughly 20 to 90.

The germline CDR1 and CDR2 sequences are KGHSH and LQKENI. The CDR3 runs to 15 residues. V lost 6 bases and J lost 3, with 12 bases in between. Sequencing used immunoSEQ multiplex PCR; TCRdb keeps in-frame clones, though not all of them. The table has more than 65,000 clones, 88% seen once; the top ten hold 0.5% to 0.6%. This sample comprised CD4+ or CD8+ T cells sorted from blood, obtained in a trial of the OX40 agonist ivuxolimab. The clonotype was recovered from an adult with an advanced solid tumor such as melanoma, head and neck, liver or kidney cancer. The V call is TRBV18, the J call TRBJ1-6, with a tentative D call TRBD1 (6 bases). The CDR3: CASSLQGHYNSPLHF. The CDR3 DNA reads as TGTGCCAGCTCGCTACAGGGACACTATAATTCACCCCTCCACTTT.